The sequence of this T cell receptor beta chain was determined in a study of blood T cell repertoires in COVID-19 (dated by TCRdb to the early 2020s). With respect to the entire study: Samples from collaborators originated in the United States, Italy and Spain and spanned both the acute and convalescent phases of COVID-19. A de-identified subject ID, COVID-19 status, age in years and sex were almost always included in the sample metadata. Samples were obtained from the ongoing ImmuneRACE study (first 160 participants) and from roughly 1,300 subjects provided by 6 global collaborators. The prospective study material was composed of cDNA or gDNA derived from T cells, B-cell-depleted T cells, or PBMCs. HLA class I and class II types, where available, came from metadata supplied by the sample provider rather than from assay-based typing. The repertoires were made available in a free public database intended to serve as a resource for research on the immune response to SARS-CoV-2. Subjects who had been exposed to COVID-19, were actively infected with it, or had recovered from it provided the deeply sampled blood TCRbeta repertoires that made up the dataset. Beyond this particular receptor, the publication reports: The quantity of clinical and demographic metadata differed by source and by participant and was supplied without curation.

Per the germline V gene, MNHEY is the CDR1 and SVGAGI is the CDR2. The trim is 8 bases for V and 4 bases for J, with a gap of 15 bases between the germline ends. Reading from cysteine to phenylalanine, the CDR3 counts 14 amino acids. The read is trimmed to its CDR3 DNA, 42 bases read in frame from base 1. A word on this clone: Its antigen remains unidentified. No clone much larger than this one lies a single base away; base qualities are absent.

Whole blood was collected in K2EDTA tubes by collaborating institutions according to the institutions' own protocols. For TCRbeta analysis, collaborators shipped samples in one of three forms: frozen whole blood, isolated PBMCs, or DNA extracted from either of those sample types. The immunoSEQ Assay, a bias-controlled multiplex PCR, was used to amplify TCRbeta CDR3 regions from genomic DNA. In the original analysis: The number of nucleated cells in each sample was estimated by amplification of reference gene primers within the assay. To quantify the absolute abundance of each unique TCRbeta CDR3 rearrangement, sequence reads were collapsed and filtered. Productive Simpson clonality was computed per sample as the square root of Simpson's diversity index over productive rearrangements. In TCRdb, the immuneACCESS table is reduced to in-frame sequences with V and J assigned. These tables do not hold every clone; where another copy was compared, an unresolved V gene accounts for under half, and the others remain unexplained. V, J and clone size are taken as reported in that table, and D and trimming were inferred from the DNA itself. Counted in this sample were about 90,000 clones; around 85% of them appeared once. The ten largest clones take up 10% to 15% of the sample.

The V and J segments used are TRBV6-5 and TRBJ1-5, with TRBD1 perhaps the D gene, on 6 matching bases. The receptor was isolated from a woman between 65 and 79 years old with active or convalescent COVID-19. Input material: peripheral blood. The DNA sequence is given as TGTGCCAGCCGAAGGGTGCAGGGGAATCAGCCCCAGCATTTT. This translates into CASRRVQGNQPQHF.